Following are 5 T cell receptor beta chains from one sample sequenced in a study of shared clonotypes between healthy human individuals. The data were produced by immunoSEQ multiplex PCR, yet TCRdb's version contains in-frame clones alone and is incomplete. The sample carries some 2.1 million clones, about 94% recorded once. Naive-designated CD8 cells lacked CD45RO, were positively enriched for CCR7, and omitted terminally differentiated effector memory CD45RA+ cells. The sequenced sample was naive CD8+ T cells from PBMCs. All receptors come from a young man in good health. Some clones in this sample may be carry-over from other donors' samples.

This chain connects TRBV28 to TRBJ1-2; no reliable D call. The CDR3 extends over 13 amino acids. V was shortened by 6 bases and J by 5 bases, with 13 bases between the two germline ends. Germline assignment: CDR1 MDHEN and CDR2 SYDVKM. The CDR3 sequence is CASSPIDWYGYTF. CDR3 DNA sequence: TGTGCCAGCAGCCCCATCGACTGGTATGGCTACACCTTC.

With regard to this clone: The same CDR3 also results from other DNA sequences found in this sample. The gene calls are TRBV27 and TRBJ1-1; D may be TRBD1 (5 bases). This CDR3 region has 12 residues. The V and J ends lost 6 bases and 5 bases respectively, with 10 bases between them. Germline V gene sequence: CDR1 MNHEY, CDR2 SMNVEV (reference sequence). In nucleotides, the CDR3 is TGTGCCAGCAGAACTCAGGGAACTGAAGCTTTCTTT. Translating it yields CASRTQGTEAFF.

This chain uses TRBV7-3 with TRBJ2-7; TRBD1 might be the D (5 bases). V was clipped by 3 bases and J by 2 bases, with 8 bases between them. Germline CDR1 and CDR2: SGHTA and FQGTGA. The CDR3 has 13 residues. In DNA form, the CDR3 reads TGTGCCAGCAGCTTCGACAGTACCTACGAGCAGTACTTC. Protein product: CASSFDSTYEQYF.

This clone appeared a few times. The CDR3 DNA sequence: TGTGCCTGGAGTTTGAGGGGGGCAGAAGCTTTCTTT. Residues: CAWSLRGAEAFF. The chain carries TRBV30 and TRBJ1-1, with D possibly TRBD1 on 6 matching bases. The germline V gene encodes CDR1 GTSNPN and CDR2 SVGIG (reference sequence). Trimming removed 2 bases at V and 8 bases at J, with 12 bases between. The CDR3 is 12 amino acids.

The J gene is TRBJ2-1, the V gene TRBV21-1; TRBD2 is the table's D call, not checked against the DNA. TRBV21-1 constitutes a pseudogene. The CDR3 has 15 amino acids. CDR3 sequence: CASSKRSADYNEQFF. CDR3 DNA sequence: TGTGCCAGCAGCAAAAGATCGGCGGACTACAATGAGCAGTTCTTC.